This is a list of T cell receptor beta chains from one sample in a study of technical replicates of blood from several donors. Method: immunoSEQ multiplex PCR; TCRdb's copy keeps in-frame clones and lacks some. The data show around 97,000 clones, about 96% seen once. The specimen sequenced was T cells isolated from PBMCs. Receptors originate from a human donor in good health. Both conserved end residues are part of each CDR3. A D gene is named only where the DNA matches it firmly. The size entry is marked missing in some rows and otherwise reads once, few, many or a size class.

CDR3: CASSPKRTSGGYNEQFF; DNA: TGCGCCAGCAGCCCCAAAAGGACTAGCGGGGGTTACAATGAGCAGTTCTTC; J: TRBJ2-1; V: TRBV10-1; D: TRBD2; size: NA
CDR3: CASSQEGTGRTGELFF; DNA: TGCGCCAGCAGCCAAGAAGGGACAGGGAGGACCGGGGAGCTGTTTTTT; J: TRBJ2-2; V: TRBV4-3; D: TRBD1; size: NA
CDR3: CASSFRDRLQETQYF; DNA: TGTGCCAGCAGCTTCCGGGACAGGTTACAAGAGACCCAGTACTTC; J: TRBJ2-5; V: TRBV7-6; D: TRBD1; size: NA
CDR3: CASSQGRTNQPQHF; DNA: TGTGCCAGTTCTCAGGGCAGAACTAATCAGCCCCAGCATTTT; J: TRBJ1-5; V: TRBV6-1; D: NA; size: NA
CDR3: CASSHPGHWNTEAFF; DNA: TGTGCCAGCAGCCATCCGGGACACTGGAACACTGAAGCTTTCTTT; J: TRBJ1-1; V: TRBV14; D: NA; size: NA
CDR3: CASSLVAGGLDEQFF; DNA: TGCGCCAGCAGCTTGGTAGCGGGAGGGCTGGATGAGCAGTTCTTC; J: TRBJ2-1; V: TRBV5-1; D: TRBD2; size: NA
CDR3: CAIRGEIGTEAFF; DNA: TGTGCCATCCGGGGGGAAATTGGCACTGAAGCTTTCTTT; J: TRBJ1-1; V: TRBV10-3; D: NA; size: once
CDR3: CASSLADTQYF; DNA: TGTGCCAGCAGCTTGGCGGATACGCAGTATTTT; J: TRBJ2-3; V: TRBV5-4; D: NA; size: once
CDR3: CSVSRGGTDTQYF; DNA: TGCAGCGTCTCTCGGGGGGGCACAGATACGCAGTATTTT; J: TRBJ2-3; V: TRBV29-1; D: TRBD2; size: NA
CDR3: CASSSNYEQYF; DNA: TGTGCCAGCAGCTCAAACTACGAGCAGTACTTC; J: TRBJ2-7; V: TRBV5-5; D: NA; size: NA
CDR3: CASRTYNEQFF; DNA: TGTGCCAGTAGAACTTACAATGAGCAGTTCTTC; J: TRBJ2-1; V: TRBV19; D: NA; size: NA
CDR3: CASSERTRGQGPSGANVLTF; DNA: TGTGCCAGCAGTGAAAGGACGCGGGGCCAGGGACCTTCTGGGGCCAACGTCCTGACTTTC; J: TRBJ2-6; V: TRBV6-1; D: NA; size: once
CDR3: CASSLLAGGADEQFF; DNA: TGTGCCAGCAGTTTACTAGCGGGAGGTGCTGATGAGCAGTTCTTC; J: TRBJ2-1; V: TRBV6-6; D: TRBD2; size: NA